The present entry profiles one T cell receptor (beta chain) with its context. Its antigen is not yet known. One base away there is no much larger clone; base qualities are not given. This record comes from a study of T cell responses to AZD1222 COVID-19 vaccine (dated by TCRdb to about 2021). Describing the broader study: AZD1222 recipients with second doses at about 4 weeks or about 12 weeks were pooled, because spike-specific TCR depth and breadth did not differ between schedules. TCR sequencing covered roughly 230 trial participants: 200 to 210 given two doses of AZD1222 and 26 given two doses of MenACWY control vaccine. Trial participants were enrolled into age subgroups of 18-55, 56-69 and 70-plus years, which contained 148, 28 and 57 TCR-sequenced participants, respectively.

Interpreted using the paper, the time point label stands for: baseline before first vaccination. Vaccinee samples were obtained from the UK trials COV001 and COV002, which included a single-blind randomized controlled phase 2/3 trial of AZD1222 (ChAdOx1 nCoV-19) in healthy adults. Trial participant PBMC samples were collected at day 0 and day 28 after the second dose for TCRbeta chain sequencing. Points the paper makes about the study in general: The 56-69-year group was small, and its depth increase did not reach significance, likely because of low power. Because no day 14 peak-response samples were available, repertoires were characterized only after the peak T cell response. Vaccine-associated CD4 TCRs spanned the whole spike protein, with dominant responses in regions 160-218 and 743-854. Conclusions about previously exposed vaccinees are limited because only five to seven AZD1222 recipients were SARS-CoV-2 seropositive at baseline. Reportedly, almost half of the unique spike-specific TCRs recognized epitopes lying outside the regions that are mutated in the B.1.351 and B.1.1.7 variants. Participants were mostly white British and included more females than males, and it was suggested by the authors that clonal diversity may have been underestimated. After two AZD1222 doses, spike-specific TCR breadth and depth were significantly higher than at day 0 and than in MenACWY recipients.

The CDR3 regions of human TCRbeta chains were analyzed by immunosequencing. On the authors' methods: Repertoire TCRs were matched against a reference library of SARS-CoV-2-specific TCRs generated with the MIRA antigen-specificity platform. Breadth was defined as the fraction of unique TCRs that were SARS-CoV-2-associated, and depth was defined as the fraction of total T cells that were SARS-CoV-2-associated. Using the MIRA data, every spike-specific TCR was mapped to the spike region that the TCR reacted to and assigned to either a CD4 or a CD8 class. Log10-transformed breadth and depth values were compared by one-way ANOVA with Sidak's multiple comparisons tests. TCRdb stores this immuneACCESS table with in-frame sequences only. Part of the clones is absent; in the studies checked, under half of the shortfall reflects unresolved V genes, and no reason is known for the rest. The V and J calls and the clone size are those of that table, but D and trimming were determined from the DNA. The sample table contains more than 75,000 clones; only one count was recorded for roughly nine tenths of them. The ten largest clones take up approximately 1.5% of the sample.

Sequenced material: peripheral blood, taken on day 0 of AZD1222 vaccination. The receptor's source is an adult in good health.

The DNA sequence is as follows: TGTGCCAGCAGTACCCCCTACGAGCAGTACTTC. The resulting protein is CASSTPYEQYF. The rearrangement combines TRBV6-5 with TRBJ2-5, with the D segment identity uncertain. The tail of the sequence fits TRBJ2-7 better, so the J call may be wrong. The CDR3 starts with the cysteine, ends with the phenylalanine, and has 11 residues. Kept here is only the CDR3 DNA, which spans 33 bases and is read in frame from base 1. Taken from the germline V gene, the CDR1 and CDR2 loops are MNHEY and SVGAGI.